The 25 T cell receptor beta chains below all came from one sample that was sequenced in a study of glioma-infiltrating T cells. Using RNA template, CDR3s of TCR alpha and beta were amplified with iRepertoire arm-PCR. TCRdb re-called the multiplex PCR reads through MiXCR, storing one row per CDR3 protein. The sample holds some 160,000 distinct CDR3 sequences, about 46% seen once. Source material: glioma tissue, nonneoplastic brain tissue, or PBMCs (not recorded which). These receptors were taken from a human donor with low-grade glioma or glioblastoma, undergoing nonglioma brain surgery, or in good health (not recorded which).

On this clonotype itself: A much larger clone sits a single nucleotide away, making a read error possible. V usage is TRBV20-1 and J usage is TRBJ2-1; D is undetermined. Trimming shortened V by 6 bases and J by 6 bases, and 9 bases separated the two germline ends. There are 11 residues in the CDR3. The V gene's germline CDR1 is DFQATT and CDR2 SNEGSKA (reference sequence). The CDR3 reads CSARSTNEQFF. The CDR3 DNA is TGCAGTGCGCGGAGCACCAATGAGCAGTTCTTC.

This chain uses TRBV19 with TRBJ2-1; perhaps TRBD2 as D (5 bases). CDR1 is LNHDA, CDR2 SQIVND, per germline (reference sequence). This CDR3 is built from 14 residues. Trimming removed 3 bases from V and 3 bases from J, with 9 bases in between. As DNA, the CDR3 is TGTGCCAGTAGTATGAGGGATTACTACAATGAGCAGTTCTTC. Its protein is CASSMRDYYNEQFF.

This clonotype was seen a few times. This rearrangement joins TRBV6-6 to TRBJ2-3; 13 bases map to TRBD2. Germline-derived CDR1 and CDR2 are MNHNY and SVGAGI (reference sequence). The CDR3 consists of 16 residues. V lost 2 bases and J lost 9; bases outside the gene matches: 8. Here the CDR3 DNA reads TGTGCCAGCAGTTACGGGACTAGCGGGATTGCACGGACGCAGTATTTT. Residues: CASSYGTSGIARTQYF.

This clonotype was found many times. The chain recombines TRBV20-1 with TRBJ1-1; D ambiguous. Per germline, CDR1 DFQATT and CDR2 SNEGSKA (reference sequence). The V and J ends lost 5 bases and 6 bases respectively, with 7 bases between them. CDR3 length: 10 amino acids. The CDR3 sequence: CSAAWSEAFF. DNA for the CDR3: TGCAGTGCTGCGTGGTCTGAAGCTTTCTTT.

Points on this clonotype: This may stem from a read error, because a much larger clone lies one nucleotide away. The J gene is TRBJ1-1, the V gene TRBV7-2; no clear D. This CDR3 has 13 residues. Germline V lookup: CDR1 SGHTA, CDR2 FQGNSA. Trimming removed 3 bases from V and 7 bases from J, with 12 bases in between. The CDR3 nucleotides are TGTGCCAGCAGCTTTTCCCGGGAAAATGAAGCTTTCTTT. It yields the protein CASSFSRENEAFF.

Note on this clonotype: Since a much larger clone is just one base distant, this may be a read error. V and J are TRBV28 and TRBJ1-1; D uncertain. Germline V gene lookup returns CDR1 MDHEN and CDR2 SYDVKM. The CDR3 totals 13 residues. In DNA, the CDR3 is TGTGTCAGCACTCTACCCCGAGGTACTGAAGCTTTCTTT. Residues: CVSTLPRGTEAFF.

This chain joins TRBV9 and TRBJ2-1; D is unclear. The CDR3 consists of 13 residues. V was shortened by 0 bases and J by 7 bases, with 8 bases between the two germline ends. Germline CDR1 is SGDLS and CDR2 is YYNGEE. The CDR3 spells CASSVAAENEQFF. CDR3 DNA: TGTGCCAGCAGCGTAGCTGCGGAGAATGAGCAGTTCTTC. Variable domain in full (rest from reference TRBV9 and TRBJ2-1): DSGVTQTPKHLITATGQRVTLRCSPRSGDLSVYWYQQSLDQGLQFLIQYYNGEERAKGNILERFSAQQFPDLHSELNLSSLELGDSALYFCASSVAAENEQFFGPGTRLTVL.

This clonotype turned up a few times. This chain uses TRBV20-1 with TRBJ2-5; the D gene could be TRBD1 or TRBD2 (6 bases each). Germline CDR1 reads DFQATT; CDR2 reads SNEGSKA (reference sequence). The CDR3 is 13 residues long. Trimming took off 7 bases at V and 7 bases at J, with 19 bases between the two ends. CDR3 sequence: CSVHSRGRGTQYF. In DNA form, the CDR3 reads TGCAGTGTCCACTCTCGGGGGCGAGGGACCCAGTACTTC.

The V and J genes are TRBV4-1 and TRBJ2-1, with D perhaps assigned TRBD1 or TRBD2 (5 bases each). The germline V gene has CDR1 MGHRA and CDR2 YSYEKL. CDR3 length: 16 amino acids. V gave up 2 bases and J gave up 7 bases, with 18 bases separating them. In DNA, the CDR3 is TGCGCCAGCAGCCAATTATTAGGGACGGTGCGGAATGAGCAGTTCTTC. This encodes CASSQLLGTVRNEQFF.

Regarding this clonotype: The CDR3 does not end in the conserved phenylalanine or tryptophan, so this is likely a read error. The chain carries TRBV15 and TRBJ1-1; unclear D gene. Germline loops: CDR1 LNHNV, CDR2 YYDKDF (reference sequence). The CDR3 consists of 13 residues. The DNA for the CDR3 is TGTGCCACCAGAAGAGTTAGGAACACTGAAGCTTTCTCT. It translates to CATRRVRNTEAFS.

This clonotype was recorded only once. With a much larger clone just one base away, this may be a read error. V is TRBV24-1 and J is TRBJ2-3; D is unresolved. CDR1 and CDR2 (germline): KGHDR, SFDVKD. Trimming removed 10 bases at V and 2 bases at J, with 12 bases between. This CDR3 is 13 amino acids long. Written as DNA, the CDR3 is TGTGCCACTTCGAGTATCAACACAGATACGCAGTATTTT. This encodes CATSSINTDTQYF.

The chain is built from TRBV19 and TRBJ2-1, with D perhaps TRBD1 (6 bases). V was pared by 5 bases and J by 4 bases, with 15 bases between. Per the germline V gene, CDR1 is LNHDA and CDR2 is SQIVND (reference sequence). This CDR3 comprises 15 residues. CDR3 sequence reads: CASSPIRTVYNEQFF. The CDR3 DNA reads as TGTGCCAGTAGTCCTATCAGGACAGTTTACAATGAGCAGTTCTTC.

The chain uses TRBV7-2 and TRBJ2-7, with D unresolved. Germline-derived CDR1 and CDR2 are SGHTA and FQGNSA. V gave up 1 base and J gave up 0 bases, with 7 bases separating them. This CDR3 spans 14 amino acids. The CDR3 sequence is CASSLDRYSYEQYF. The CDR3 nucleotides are TGTGCCAGCAGCTTAGACAGATACTCCTACGAGCAGTACTTC. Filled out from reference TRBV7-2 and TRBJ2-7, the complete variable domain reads GAGVSQSPSNKVTEKGKDVELRCDPISGHTALYWYRQSLGQGLEFLIYFQGNSAPDKSGLPSDRFSAERTGGSVSTLTIQRTQQEDSAVYLCASSLDRYSYEQYFGPGTRLTVT.

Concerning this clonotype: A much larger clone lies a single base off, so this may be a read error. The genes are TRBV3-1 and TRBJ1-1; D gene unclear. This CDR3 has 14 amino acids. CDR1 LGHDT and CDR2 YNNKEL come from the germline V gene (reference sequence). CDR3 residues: CAGSQDGGYTEAFF. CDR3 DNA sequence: TGTGCCGGCAGCCAAGATGGCGGGTACACTGAAGCTTTCTTT.

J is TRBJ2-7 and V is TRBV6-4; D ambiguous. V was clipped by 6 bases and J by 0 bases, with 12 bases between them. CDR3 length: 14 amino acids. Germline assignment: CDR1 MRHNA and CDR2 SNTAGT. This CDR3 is CASSRDPSSYEQYF. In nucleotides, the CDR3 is TGTGCCAGCAGCCGCGACCCGAGCTCCTACGAGCAGTACTTC.

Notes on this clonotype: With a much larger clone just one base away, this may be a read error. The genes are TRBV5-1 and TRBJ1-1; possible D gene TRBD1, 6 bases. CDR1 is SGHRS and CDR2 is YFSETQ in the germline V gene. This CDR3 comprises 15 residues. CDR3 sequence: CSSSLVGDKNTEAFF. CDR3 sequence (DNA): TGCTCCAGCAGCTTGGTGGGGGACAAGAACACTGAAGCTTTCTTT.

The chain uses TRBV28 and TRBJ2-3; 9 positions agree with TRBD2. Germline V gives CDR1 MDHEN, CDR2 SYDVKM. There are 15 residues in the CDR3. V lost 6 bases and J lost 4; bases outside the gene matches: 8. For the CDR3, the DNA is TGTGCCAGCAGCTCCCCTAGCGGGATGGCAGATACGCAGTATTTT. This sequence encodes CASSSPSGMADTQYF.

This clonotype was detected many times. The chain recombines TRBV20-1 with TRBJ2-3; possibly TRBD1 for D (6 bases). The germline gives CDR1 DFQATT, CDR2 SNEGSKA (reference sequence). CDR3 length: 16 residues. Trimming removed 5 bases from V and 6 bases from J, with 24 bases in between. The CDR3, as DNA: TGCAGTGCTTTTACGGCCGGGACCCCAGGGGTGGATACGCAGTATTTT. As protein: CSAFTAGTPGVDTQYF.

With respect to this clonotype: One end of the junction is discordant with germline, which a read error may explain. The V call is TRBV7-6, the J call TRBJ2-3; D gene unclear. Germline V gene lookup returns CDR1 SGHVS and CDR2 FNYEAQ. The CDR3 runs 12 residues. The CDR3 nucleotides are TGTGCCGGCAGCTTAGGATCTGATACGCAGTATTTT. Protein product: CAGSLGSDTQYF.

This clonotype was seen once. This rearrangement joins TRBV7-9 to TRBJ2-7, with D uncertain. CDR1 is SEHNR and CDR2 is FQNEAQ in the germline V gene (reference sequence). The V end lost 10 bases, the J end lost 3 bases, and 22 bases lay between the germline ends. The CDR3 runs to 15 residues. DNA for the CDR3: TGTGCCACCAGAAGCCAAGGGTCGTCCCTCTACGAGCAGTACTTC. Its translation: CATRSQGSSLYEQYF.

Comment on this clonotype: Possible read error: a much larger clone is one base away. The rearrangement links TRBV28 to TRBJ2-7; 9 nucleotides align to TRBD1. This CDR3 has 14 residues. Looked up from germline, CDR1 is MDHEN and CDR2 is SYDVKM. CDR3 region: CAGSPGTGLYEQYF. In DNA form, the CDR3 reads TGTGCCGGCAGTCCCGGGACAGGGCTCTACGAGCAGTACTTC.

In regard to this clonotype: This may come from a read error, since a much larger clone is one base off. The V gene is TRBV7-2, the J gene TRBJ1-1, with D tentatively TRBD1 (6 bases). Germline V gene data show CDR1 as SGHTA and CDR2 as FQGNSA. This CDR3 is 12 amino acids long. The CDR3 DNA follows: TGTGCCAGCAACAGGGAAAGCACTGGAGCTTTCTTT. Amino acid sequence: CASNRESTGAFF.

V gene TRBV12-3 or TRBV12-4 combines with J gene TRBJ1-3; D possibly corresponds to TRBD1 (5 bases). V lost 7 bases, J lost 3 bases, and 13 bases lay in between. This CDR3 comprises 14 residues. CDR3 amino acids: CASTRQGLGNTIYF. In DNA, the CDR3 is TGTGCCAGCACCCGTCAGGGACTTGGAAACACCATATATTTT.

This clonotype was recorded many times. The DNA of the CDR3 is TGCGCCAGCAGCCAGGACAGTAATAGCAATCAGCCCCAGCATTTT. Translated, it gives CASSQDSNSNQPQHF. This chain joins TRBV4-1 and TRBJ1-5; TRBD1 might be the D (6 bases). The CDR3 covers 15 residues. With 3 bases removed from V and 0 bases from J, the gap between germline ends came to 9 bases. Germline V lookup: CDR1 MGHRA, CDR2 YSYEKL.

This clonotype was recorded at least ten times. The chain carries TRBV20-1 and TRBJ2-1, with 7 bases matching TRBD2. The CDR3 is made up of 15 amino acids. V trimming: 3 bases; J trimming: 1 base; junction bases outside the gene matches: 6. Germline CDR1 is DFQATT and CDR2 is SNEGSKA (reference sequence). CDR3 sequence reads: CSARLPSGSYNEQFF. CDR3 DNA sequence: TGCAGTGCTAGGCTGCCTAGCGGATCCTACAATGAGCAGTTCTTC.